This is a list of T cell receptor beta chains from one sample in a study of T-cell memory formation after mild COVID-19. Via MiXCR, TCRdb re-called the 5' RACE reads, giving one row per CDR3 protein. The repertoire holds under 650,000 distinct CDR3 sequences, with roughly 17% as singletons. Sequenced: PBMCs or a T cell subset sorted from them (not recorded which). Every receptor here comes from an adult woman who had mild COVID-19 (a few samples of this study predate the infection). Cell type and time point are not known. The conserved cysteine and the conserved F or W are not part of the CDR3 here. Each record gives: J gene, V gene, CDR3 protein.

j_call: TRBJ2-7; v_call: TRBV18; cdr3_aa: ASSPPSGIPYEQY
j_call: TRBJ1-1; v_call: TRBV5-1; cdr3_aa: ASSLVALGMNTEAF
j_call: TRBJ2-2; v_call: TRBV7-9; cdr3_aa: ASSQKEWELF
j_call: TRBJ1-2; v_call: TRBV9; cdr3_aa: ASSTAGSAGHYGYT
j_call: TRBJ2-3; v_call: TRBV9; cdr3_aa: ASSVDYGATDTQY
j_call: TRBJ2-5; v_call: TRBV6-6; cdr3_aa: ASSPPGYQETQY
j_call: TRBJ1-3; v_call: TRBV7-9; cdr3_aa: ASSFVSEESSGNTIY
j_call: TRBJ2-1; v_call: TRBV11-3; cdr3_aa: ASSLVGGAGGAEQF
j_call: TRBJ2-7; v_call: TRBV20-1; cdr3_aa: SARAGEYEQY
j_call: TRBJ1-1; v_call: TRBV27; cdr3_aa: ASSLSVEGVWTEAF
j_call: TRBJ2-2; v_call: TRBV7-8; cdr3_aa: ASSLLFGLETGELF
j_call: TRBJ2-7; v_call: TRBV20-1; cdr3_aa: SASSGTGPYEQY
j_call: TRBJ2-7; v_call: TRBV12-3/TRBV12-4; cdr3_aa: ASSLDVGEYYEQY
j_call: TRBJ2-7; v_call: TRBV19; cdr3_aa: ASSIRYLEGYEQY
j_call: TRBJ2-2; v_call: TRBV4-2; cdr3_aa: ASSQERLARTSNTGELF
j_call: TRBJ2-7; v_call: TRBV6-5; cdr3_aa: ASSYSTQGGYEQY
j_call: TRBJ2-7; v_call: TRBV9; cdr3_aa: ASSVDGGWDEQY
j_call: TRBJ2-7; v_call: TRBV7-9; cdr3_aa: ASSLGRELSYEQY
j_call: TRBJ1-5; v_call: TRBV7-9; cdr3_aa: ASSPRGSNQPQH
j_call: TRBJ1-1; v_call: TRBV6-5; cdr3_aa: ASSYIPNTEAF
j_call: TRBJ1-1; v_call: TRBV7-9; cdr3_aa: ASSLFQDLNTEAF
j_call: TRBJ2-7; v_call: TRBV18; cdr3_aa: ASSGRGEQY
j_call: TRBJ1-3; v_call: TRBV7-2; cdr3_aa: ASSPSGTLSGNTIY
j_call: TRBJ2-5; v_call: TRBV7-9; cdr3_aa: ASSLNSSPDTQY
j_call: TRBJ1-2; v_call: TRBV7-9; cdr3_aa: ASSPPGWTNYGYT
j_call: TRBJ2-4; v_call: TRBV18; cdr3_aa: ASSPPAGPLRLAKNIQY
j_call: TRBJ2-7; v_call: TRBV6-2/TRBV6-3; cdr3_aa: ASSYSLAVAAYEQY
j_call: TRBJ2-5; v_call: TRBV7-3; cdr3_aa: ASSLEAGGTQY
j_call: TRBJ2-3; v_call: TRBV7-9; cdr3_aa: ASILQGASTDTQY
j_call: TRBJ2-5; v_call: TRBV7-9; cdr3_aa: ASSAYASSGGETQY
j_call: TRBJ2-7; v_call: TRBV6-5; cdr3_aa: ASSYSYRGLYEQY
j_call: TRBJ2-2; v_call: TRBV2; cdr3_aa: ASNGRAGELF
j_call: TRBJ2-3; v_call: TRBV12-3/TRBV12-4; cdr3_aa: ASSPPGLAGGSTDTQY
j_call: TRBJ1-3; v_call: TRBV7-2; cdr3_aa: ASSSRDRIFSGNTIY
j_call: TRBJ2-3; v_call: TRBV12-3/TRBV12-4; cdr3_aa: ASSLGLIGTDTQY
j_call: TRBJ2-7; v_call: TRBV24-1; cdr3_aa: ATSDSAYEQY
j_call: TRBJ2-5; v_call: TRBV5-1; cdr3_aa: ASSLGTFQETQY
j_call: TRBJ2-7; v_call: TRBV29-1; cdr3_aa: SVMGRSRYEQY
j_call: TRBJ1-5; v_call: TRBV4-1; cdr3_aa: ASSQGNRGAKQPQH
j_call: TRBJ2-5; v_call: TRBV7-2; cdr3_aa: ASSLPRQEIQETQY
j_call: TRBJ1-1; v_call: TRBV20-1; cdr3_aa: SGLQGANTEAF
j_call: TRBJ1-1; v_call: TRBV12-3/TRBV12-4; cdr3_aa: ASIRTSATEAF
j_call: TRBJ1-1; v_call: TRBV24-1; cdr3_aa: ATSDGGWGTEAF
j_call: TRBJ2-1; v_call: TRBV7-8; cdr3_aa: ASSLSGQGKF
j_call: TRBJ2-7; v_call: TRBV12-3/TRBV12-4; cdr3_aa: ASSLQGTRYEQY
j_call: TRBJ1-2; v_call: TRBV4-1; cdr3_aa: ASSQEIPVYGYT
j_call: TRBJ1-6; v_call: TRBV20-1; cdr3_aa: SARDPVTGVNSPLH
j_call: TRBJ2-1; v_call: TRBV5-1; cdr3_aa: ASSEAGTSRF
j_call: TRBJ2-3; v_call: TRBV7-3; cdr3_aa: ASSSASGLGADTQY
j_call: TRBJ2-3; v_call: TRBV7-2; cdr3_aa: ASSLAGLTDTQY
j_call: TRBJ2-5; v_call: TRBV4-1; cdr3_aa: ASSQGLAKETQY
j_call: TRBJ2-7; v_call: TRBV29-1; cdr3_aa: SVEDHEQY
j_call: TRBJ1-5; v_call: TRBV7-9; cdr3_aa: ASSLAGSSNQPQH
j_call: TRBJ1-1; v_call: TRBV19; cdr3_aa: ASSIGRGNTEAF
j_call: TRBJ2-2; v_call: TRBV4-2; cdr3_aa: ASSQELAPGELF
j_call: TRBJ2-1; v_call: TRBV9; cdr3_aa: ASSEDRGQNNEQF
j_call: TRBJ1-1; v_call: TRBV11-2; cdr3_aa: ASRRPGHLNTEAF
j_call: TRBJ2-1; v_call: TRBV6-5; cdr3_aa: ASRGTPENEQF
j_call: TRBJ1-2; v_call: TRBV19; cdr3_aa: ASPRGEGYT